This TCR beta chain originates from a study of cytomegalovirus exposure and HLA in healthy donors listed by TCRdb under 2017. About the full investigation: According to an earlier analysis of 587 of the donors, 150 million to 200 million T cells yielded roughly 110 million unique TCR beta sequences and 250 to 350 Gb of sequence data. Donor age, sex, ethnicity and CMV serostatus were compiled alongside the repertoire data. To predict cytomegalovirus infection status, the study combined high-throughput TCR immunosequencing, statistical association of individual TCRs with disease status, and machine learning. In the later analysis, no new phenotypic data were used to find candidate immune exposures; instead, reliance was placed on TCR beta sequences and their occurrence across donors. An earlier analysis of some 500 of the donors applied high-throughput TCR beta sequencing to assess whether each TCR beta V gene segment acted as functional or pseudogenic. The aim of the study was to test whether cataloging public T cell receptors could identify signatures of past pathogen exposure. Among the roughly 400 genotyped donors, approximately 77% belonged to the genetic ancestry cluster associated with self-reported Caucasian donors. A later genetic analysis took genome-wide SNP genotypes for about 65% of the 666 donors and used that subset as a discovery cohort. Typing coverage varied by locus: roughly 629-630 donors for A, B, C, DRB1 and DQB1; roughly 510 for DQA1; more than 600 for DPA1; approximately 490 for DPB1. Among 350 to 400 genotyped donors of the cohort, an average of around 240,000 unique TCR beta nucleotide sequences were sequenced per donor, around 20% of them non-productive. Because of strong linkage in the cohort, roughly five DR-DQ haplotypes were treated as single units for association and clustering. The study profiled the T cell repertoires of 666 subjects by immunosequencing and related them to cytomegalovirus serostatus. Besides the first cohort of 666 subjects, a separate validation cohort made up of 120 different subjects was used. HLA typing included class I and class II loci at four-digit resolution. Approximately 300 gigabases of sequencing data and approximately 91 million unique TCR sequences made up an early release that covered around 640 HLA-typed donors. A later analysis re-analyzed previously published TCR beta repertoires from approximately 700 donors and added high-resolution HLA genotyping to study TCR occurrence patterns. Every repertoire in the discovery cohort had been generated on one and the same sequencing platform. Results and caveats for the whole study, not just this receptor: In both the original and validation cohorts, the classifier was reported to diagnose cytomegalovirus status with high specificity and sensitivity. Seventeen rarely observed V segments, including chromosome 9 orphons, were excluded from the earlier analysis of some 590 of the donors because counts were too low. V-gene and J-gene trimming of TCR beta chains was associated with a missense DCLRE1C variant in a later genetic analysis, and the association was replicated in an independent cohort. Presence/absence analyses assumed roughly uniform sequencing depth across donors, an assumption that may not hold. A group of highly shared sequence variants was considered likely to be a technical artifact of the sequencing pipeline. A later analysis found that HLA-associated TCR beta chains were more clonally expanded and had lower generation probabilities than equally common non-associated chains. When HLA alleles, especially DR and DQ, strongly co-occurred, TCR associations were difficult to assign to individual alleles. Compared with the roughly 670-donor mean, donors in an Asian-associated ancestry cluster had fewer N-insertions in productive TCRs, according to a later genetic analysis. A later analysis found that TCR association rates varied across HLA loci, with DRB1 alleles showing the most associated TCRs and HLA-C alleles the fewest. It was suggested by the authors that the approach could potentially be generalized to other disease states and immunological phenotypes. A later analysis found that most CMV-associated TCR beta chains appeared HLA-restricted, with HLA associations seemingly driven largely by CMV exposure. In vitro tests confirmed that a few of the cytomegalovirus-associated TCR beta chains recognize cytomegalovirus antigens. Most TCR sequences were observed very rarely across donors, whereas some public TCRs were present in many individuals. In a later analysis, several top co-occurrence clusters were reported to appear linked to parvovirus B19, influenza, CMV and Epstein-Barr virus. Only TCR beta chains were sequenced in this cohort, and the absence of alpha or paired-chain data limited detectable features. A further reported finding was that TCR beta sequences accurately predicted the HLA-A and HLA-B alleles for most subjects in the first cohort. Linkage disequilibrium might explain the correlated functional status among segregating V segments, but an unknown experimental factor could not be excluded. The only immune exposure information available for the cohort was CMV serostatus. An earlier analysis of 587 of the donors showed that most TCR beta V segments appeared in productive rearrangements either about 90% or about 30% of the time, which broadly matched IMGT annotations. In the study, 150 to 200 TCR beta chains were listed as associated with cytomegalovirus. Specific HLA alleles were associated with 16,951 TCR beta sequences at a false discovery rate of 0.05 in a later analysis. HLA typing was unavailable for some donors at each locus, so association tests used only the typed subset.

Libraries were prepared through the immunoSEQ multiplex PCR assay. A mixture of 60 forward primers for TCR Vbeta segments and 13 reverse primers for TCR Jbeta segments was used in the multiplex PCR. The CDR3 region of rearranged TCR beta genes was amplified from genomic DNA with a multiplex PCR assay. The amplified TCR beta libraries were sequenced on the Illumina HiSeq System as 87-base-pair reads. Per the authors' processing: In a later analysis, about 80 million unique TCR beta chains were counted across the 650 to 700 repertoires, and roughly 11 million of these chains were shared by at least two donors. To remove PCR and sequencing errors, raw reads were error-corrected and collapsed into unique sequences using a nearest-neighbor algorithm that merged closely related sequences. V, D and J gene segments were assigned by aligning CDR3 sequences to IMGT reference sequences. Each retained sequence needed at least a six-nucleotide match to both a V gene segment and a J gene segment. A rearrangement counted as productive if the CDR3 had no stop codons and remained in frame with V and J, and every other rearrangement counted as non-productive. Following IMGT convention, CDR3 was defined as the stretch from the second conserved V-encoded cysteine to the conserved J-encoded phenylalanine. In an earlier analysis of 587 of the donors, sequences lacking an unambiguous match to a single V gene segment were excluded. An earlier analysis of several hundred of the donors called V segments functional above 56.7% productive rearrangements and segregating when the between-donor standard deviation exceeded 5%. A statistical classification framework was developed to diagnose cytomegalovirus status using the catalog of TCR beta chain sequences. In a later analysis, TCR nucleotide sequences were compared against IMGT/GENE-DB human TR gene sequences so that V and J genes could be assigned. A later analysis assigned CDR3 sequences and most-parsimonious VDJ recombination scenarios with the TCRdist pipeline. In a later analysis, each TCR beta chain was defined by its CDR3 amino acid sequence together with its V-gene family, and reads lacking a unique V-gene family were excluded. In a later analysis, nearly 600 highly shared, low-generation-probability nucleotide sequences were removed to address suspected cross-contamination and a sequencing artifact. In a later analysis, a clonal expansion index was calculated for each public chain from normalized within-repertoire ranks of inferred template counts. A later analysis computed generation probabilities with a VDJ recombination model fitted to out-of-frame rearrangements, and checked the results against IGoR. In a later analysis, hypergeometric tests were used to score TCR-TCR, TCR-HLA and TCR-CMV co-occurrence, with a repertoire-size bias correction applied to TCR pairs. False discovery rates were estimated in a later analysis by permuting HLA or CMV assignments 20 times. In a later analysis, co-occurring TCRs were grouped using DBSCAN, and TCRdist sequence similarity was added for clustering within HLA-allele-positive subsets. Co-occurrence clustering excluded repertoires with fewer than 30,000 or more than 120,000 public chains, plus five with anomalous nucleotide sharing. In its TCRdb copy, this immuneACCESS table keeps in-frame sequences only and misses some clones. Where compared with another copy, unresolved V genes explain less than half of these, and the others have no known cause. V and J calls and clone size are given by that table; D and trimming were obtained from the DNA. Recorded for this sample are roughly 150,000 clones; approximately 80% of them occurred a single time. More than 2% of the sample belongs to the ten largest clones.

The cohort consisted of hundreds of healthy bone marrow donors. At the time of sampling, every cohort member was nominally healthy, though immune exposures that went unrecorded were likely present. The donor was CMV seronegative and was included in the group of hundreds of seronegative cohort members. A peripheral blood sample was provided by each donor, and peripheral blood mononuclear cells were used for TCR beta sequencing. Genomic DNA extraction from the blood cell samples was performed with the Qiagen DNeasy Blood Extraction Kit. This clone appeared once. The antigen it binds to is not known. It has no much larger one-base neighbor in the sample; base qualities were not kept. This clonotype originated in a boy aged 2 to 9 in good health and CMV-seronegative. Sequenced input: PBMCs.

The base sequence is TGTGCCAGCAGCAACGGGGCCTACGAGCAGTACTTC. The encoded protein is CASSNGAYEQYF. Here the chain combines TRBV2 and TRBJ2-7, with TRBD2 tentatively as D gene (5 bases match). Including cysteine and phenylalanine, the CDR3 has 12 amino acids. This entry keeps only the CDR3 DNA: 36 bases, framed from base 1. V gives up 6 bases and J gives up 2 bases, and the segment between their germline ends measures 8 bases. CDR1 and CDR2, per the germline V gene, are SNHLY and FYNNEI. The entire variable domain, with the stretches around the CDR3 drawn from the reference TRBV2 and TRBJ2-7 proteins, is EPEVTQTPSHQVTQMGQEVILRCVPISNHLYFYWYRQILGQKVEFLVSFYNNEISEKSEIFDDQFSVERPDGSNFTLKIRSTKLEDSAMYFCASSNGAYEQYFGPGTRLTVT.